These T cell receptor beta chains were read from a single sample in a study of T cell repertoires in cytomegalovirus infection. TCRdb called the reads again in MiXCR, with one record for every CDR3 protein. The sample has 700,000 to 950,000 distinct CDR3 sequences, around a third seen once. No antigen is known for these receptors. The sample in question was cultured CD8+ T cells from PBMCs, obtained from culture after CMV antigen stimulation. The origin of the receptors is a human donor in good health (CMV status not recorded). Some clones in this sample may be carry-over from other donors' samples. Both conserved end residues are part of each CDR3. A D gene is named only where the DNA matches it firmly.

>TRBV6-2/TRBV6-3|TRBJ1-1|.
CASSYSRAEAFF
>TRBV3-1|TRBJ2-3|TRBD2
CASSQLKAEWASGGYREDTQYF
>TRBV6-5|TRBJ1-2|.
CASSLTGRGSGYTF
>TRBV6-2/TRBV6-3|TRBJ1-2|.
CASIGGPNYGYTF
>TRBV4-1|TRBJ2-3|TRBD2
CASSQDTSGGKDTQYF
>TRBV6-2/TRBV6-3|TRBJ1-5|.
CASSYEWQGDQPQHF
>TRBV7-9|TRBJ2-7|.
CASSLAEGNDQYF
>TRBV27|TRBJ2-1|TRBD2
CASSPIAGGNNEQFF
>TRBV6-1|TRBJ2-7|.
CASRGPGKKVSYEQYF
>TRBV15|TRBJ1-2|TRBD1
CATSDRGNGYTF
>TRBV6-1|TRBJ1-2|TRBD1
CASSFRDRVGKSYGYTF
>TRBV5-5|TRBJ1-2|.
CASSLSGLRNYGYTF
>TRBV4-1|TRBJ2-3|TRBD1
CASSQDRTGFAPFTDMQYF
>TRBV5-4|TRBJ2-2|TRBD2
CASSLVGLANTGELFF
>TRBV7-9|TRBJ2-1|TRBD2
CASSSSSGYSYNEQFF
>TRBV9|TRBJ2-2|.
CASSVVRGAHTGELFF
>TRBV6-1|TRBJ1-6|TRBD1
CASSEAGTGNSPLHF
>TRBV7-6|TRBJ2-2|.
CASSLANSGMDTGELFF
>TRBV27|TRBJ1-1|.
CASSSIDRSNTEAFF
>TRBV20-1|TRBJ2-5|.
CSAQALTDLQETQYF
>TRBV5-1|TRBJ2-5|.
CASSLNRVRGGKETQYF
>TRBV7-2|TRBJ2-2|.
CASSIARQGGGELFF
>TRBV12-5|TRBJ2-1|.
CASGPVMSSYNEQFF
>TRBV5-5|TRBJ1-5|.
CASSHDSGNQPQHF
>TRBV6-1|TRBJ2-5|.
CASTAGRAAKETQYF
>TRBV6-8|TRBJ1-2|.
CASTSDRVHGYTF
>TRBV9|TRBJ2-1|TRBD2
CASSVEAGGLSYNEQFF
>TRBV12-5|TRBJ2-1|.
CASGQGGVTYNEQFF
>TRBV5-6|TRBJ2-7|.
CASSPTGRDHEQYF
>TRBV27|TRBJ2-1|.
CASSFSINNEQFF
>TRBV4-1|TRBJ2-2|.
CASSQDRATGELFF
>TRBV6-1|TRBJ2-3|TRBD2
CANQIAGGLTDTQYF
>TRBV13|TRBJ1-2|TRBD1
CASSTRTGTYGYTF
>TRBV13|TRBJ1-3|.
CASSPGSVGGNTIYF
>TRBV7-8|TRBJ1-2|TRBD1
CASTTSGTGALYGYTF
>TRBV20-1|TRBJ2-5|TRBD2
CSARGGGLAGLVTQYF
>TRBV10-3|TRBJ2-1|TRBD2
CAIRTSAGGRNEQFF
>TRBV2|TRBJ2-4|TRBD1
CASSPTSGTGGEYF
>TRBV7-2|TRBJ2-1|.
CASSLVVMDIGYNEQFF
>TRBV12-3/TRBV12-4|TRBJ2-1|TRBD1
CASSLGRVGDRGREQFF
>TRBV7-6|TRBJ2-3|TRBD1
CASSSSPGGRSTDTQYF
>TRBV15|TRBJ2-2|.
CATSRETRVTGELFF
>TRBV7-2|TRBJ1-2|.
CASSTRLNYGYTF
>TRBV29-1|TRBJ2-1|.
CSVWTAPEAFF
>TRBV27|TRBJ2-1|TRBD1
CASSSGQVNNEQFF
>TRBV6-5|TRBJ2-1|.
CASSYSAGVEQFF
>TRBV7-8|TRBJ2-5|.
CASSLGGGLQETQYF
>TRBV7-6|TRBJ2-1|.
CASSPRTRDEQFF
>TRBV7-6|TRBJ2-2|TRBD1
CASSQRTGDGELFF
>TRBV6-2/TRBV6-3|TRBJ2-7|.
CASTDGRSREQYF
>TRBV6-5|TRBJ1-4|.
CASSTGGDEKLFF
>TRBV27|TRBJ1-2|TRBD1
CASKPTGVNYGYTF
>TRBV12-3/TRBV12-4|TRBJ2-3|TRBD1
CASSPRDREWDTQYF
>TRBV6-5|TRBJ2-5|TRBD2
CASSFPPSGGETQYF
>TRBV9|TRBJ1-2|.
CASSVEPGHGKRGYTF